This is a list of T cell receptor beta chains from one sample in a study of blood T cell repertoires in COVID-19. Profiling relied on immunoSEQ multiplex PCR, and the TCRdb table lists in-frame clones only, not all of them. The table has approximately 100,000 clones, about 85% seen once. Sequencing input: peripheral blood. The receptor source for this set is a woman aged 70-85 years with active or convalescent COVID-19. The CDR3 runs from the conserved cysteine through the conserved F or W. D genes are given only for firm matches. Not all rows give a size; the values are once, few, many and, for expanded clones, a class.

D gene: TRBD1
V gene: TRBV9
J gene: TRBJ1-3
CDR3 length: 15
clone size: .
CDR3 protein: CASSVTGGGGNTIYF
CDR3 DNA: TGTGCCAGCAGCGTAACAGGGGGCGGTGGAAACACCATATATTTT

D gene: TRBD1
V gene: TRBV7-9
J gene: TRBJ2-3
CDR3 length: 15
clone size: .
CDR3 protein: CASSFRGRGADTQYF
CDR3 DNA: TGTGCCAGCAGCTTTAGGGGGCGAGGGGCAGATACGCAGTATTTT

D gene: TRBD2
V gene: TRBV27
J gene: TRBJ2-1
CDR3 length: 13
clone size: .
CDR3 protein: CASSLSGRGEQFF
CDR3 DNA: TGTGCCAGCAGTCTAAGCGGGAGAGGTGAGCAGTTCTTC

D gene: TRBD1
V gene: TRBV18
J gene: TRBJ1-1
CDR3 length: 15
clone size: .
CDR3 protein: CASSEYRGEDTEAFF
CDR3 DNA: TGTGCCAGCTCAGAGTACAGGGGTGAGGACACTGAAGCTTTCTTT

D gene: TRBD1
V gene: TRBV2
J gene: TRBJ2-5
CDR3 length: 15
clone size: once
CDR3 protein: CASKGETGGRETQYF
CDR3 DNA: TGTGCCAGCAAGGGGGAGACAGGGGGAAGGGAGACCCAGTACTTC

D gene: .
V gene: TRBV15
J gene: TRBJ2-4
CDR3 length: 16
clone size: .
CDR3 protein: CATSRAINRGLNIQYF
CDR3 DNA: TGTGCCACCAGCAGAGCAATTAATAGGGGTCTAAACATTCAGTACTTC

D gene: .
V gene: TRBV3-1/TRBV3-2
J gene: TRBJ2-7
CDR3 length: 18
clone size: .
CDR3 protein: CASSQDWARDTFSYEQYF
CDR3 DNA: TGTGCCAGCAGCCAAGATTGGGCCCGGGACACATTCTCCTACGAGCAGTACTTC

D gene: .
V gene: TRBV5-1
J gene: TRBJ2-2
CDR3 length: 13
clone size: .
CDR3 protein: CASTHGNTGELFF
CDR3 DNA: TGCGCCAGCACTCACGGGAACACCGGGGAGCTGTTTTTT

D gene: .
V gene: TRBV5-1
J gene: TRBJ2-1
CDR3 length: 16
clone size: .
CDR3 protein: CASSLASSGSYNEQFF
CDR3 DNA: TGCGCCAGCAGCTTGGCAAGTAGCGGCTCCTACAATGAGCAGTTCTTC

D gene: TRBD2
V gene: TRBV9
J gene: TRBJ2-3
CDR3 length: 14
clone size: .
CDR3 protein: CASSVAGGMNTQYF
CDR3 DNA: TGTGCCAGCAGCGTAGCGGGGGGGATGAATACGCAGTATTTT

D gene: .
V gene: TRBV10-3
J gene: TRBJ2-1
CDR3 length: 14
clone size: .
CDR3 protein: CAISGTDSYNEQFF
CDR3 DNA: TGTGCCATCAGTGGGACTGATTCCTACAATGAGCAGTTCTTC

D gene: .
V gene: TRBV30
J gene: TRBJ1-1
CDR3 length: 13
clone size: .
CDR3 protein: CASRDSANTEAFF
CDR3 DNA: TGTGCCTCGCGCGACAGCGCTAACACTGAAGCTTTCTTT

D gene: TRBD1
V gene: TRBV7-2
J gene: TRBJ2-5
CDR3 length: 14
clone size: once
CDR3 protein: CASRRDRVQETQYF
CDR3 DNA: TGTGCCAGCAGAAGGGACAGGGTGCAAGAGACCCAGTACTTC

D gene: TRBD1
V gene: TRBV5-4
J gene: TRBJ2-7
CDR3 length: 14
clone size: .
CDR3 protein: CASSPAGGSYEQYF
CDR3 DNA: TGTGCCAGCAGCCCTGCAGGGGGCTCCTACGAGCAGTACTTC

D gene: .
V gene: TRBV27
J gene: TRBJ1-5
CDR3 length: 13
clone size: once
CDR3 protein: CASSLGGYQPQHF
CDR3 DNA: TGTGCCAGCAGTTTAGGGGGGTATCAGCCCCAGCATTTT

D gene: .
V gene: TRBV11-3
J gene: TRBJ2-2
CDR3 length: 14
clone size: .
CDR3 protein: CASSPLRSNGELFF
CDR3 DNA: TGTGCCAGCAGCCCCCTGCGTAGTAACGGGGAGCTGTTTTTT

D gene: TRBD1
V gene: TRBV24-1
J gene: TRBJ2-5
CDR3 length: 15
clone size: .
CDR3 protein: CATSAPGQYQETQYF
CDR3 DNA: TGTGCCACCAGTGCCCCGGGACAGTACCAAGAGACCCAGTACTTC

D gene: .
V gene: TRBV24-1
J gene: TRBJ2-7
CDR3 length: 13
clone size: .
CDR3 protein: CATSDPVTYEQYF
CDR3 DNA: TGTGCCACCAGTGACCCAGTCACCTACGAGCAGTACTTC

D gene: TRBD2
V gene: TRBV5-5
J gene: TRBJ2-1
CDR3 length: 17
clone size: .
CDR3 protein: CASSLETSGRGDNEQFF
CDR3 DNA: TGTGCCAGCAGCTTGGAAACTAGCGGGAGAGGAGACAATGAGCAGTTCTTC

D gene: .
V gene: TRBV5-1
J gene: TRBJ1-2
CDR3 length: 15
clone size: .
CDR3 protein: CASSLAGEGWDGYTF
CDR3 DNA: TGCGCCAGCAGCTTGGCGGGAGAGGGTTGGGATGGCTACACCTTC

D gene: .
V gene: TRBV3-1/TRBV3-2
J gene: TRBJ2-7
CDR3 length: 18
clone size: .
CDR3 protein: CASSQDRLVGTYFYEQYF
CDR3 DNA: TGTGCCAGCAGCCAAGATCGGTTGGTTGGGACATACTTCTACGAGCAGTACTTC

D gene: .
V gene: TRBV5-6
J gene: TRBJ2-5
CDR3 length: 14
clone size: .
CDR3 protein: CASSFSGVQETQYF
CDR3 DNA: TGTGCCAGCAGCTTCTCCGGGGTCCAAGAGACCCAGTACTTC

D gene: TRBD1
V gene: TRBV18
J gene: TRBJ2-2
CDR3 length: 17
clone size: .
CDR3 protein: CASSPTPGTGLTGELFF
CDR3 DNA: TGTGCCAGCTCACCAACTCCCGGGACAGGGTTAACCGGGGAGCTGTTTTTT

D gene: TRBD2
V gene: TRBV10-3
J gene: TRBJ2-3
CDR3 length: 16
clone size: .
CDR3 protein: CAISEVFGGDTDTQYF
CDR3 DNA: TGTGCCATCAGTGAGGTTTTTGGGGGGGACACAGATACGCAGTATTTT

D gene: TRBD2
V gene: TRBV11-3
J gene: TRBJ2-3
CDR3 length: 16
clone size: .
CDR3 protein: CASSHGSGGSTDTQYF
CDR3 DNA: TGTGCCAGCAGCCATGGAAGCGGGGGAAGCACAGATACGCAGTATTTT

D gene: TRBD1
V gene: TRBV10-3
J gene: TRBJ1-6
CDR3 length: 17
clone size: .
CDR3 protein: CAISELRPGQGNSPLHF
CDR3 DNA: TGTGCCATCAGTGAGTTGAGGCCGGGACAGGGTAATTCACCCCTCCACTTT

D gene: TRBD1
V gene: TRBV4-2
J gene: TRBJ1-6
CDR3 length: 17
clone size: .
CDR3 protein: CASSPRDRGADNSPLHF
CDR3 DNA: TGTGCCAGCAGCCCAAGGGACAGAGGTGCCGATAATTCACCCCTCCACTTT

D gene: .
V gene: TRBV19
J gene: TRBJ1-2
CDR3 length: 18
clone size: .
CDR3 protein: CASRVDSASLFNNYGYTF
CDR3 DNA: TGTGCCAGTAGAGTCGACAGCGCCTCCCTATTCAATAACTATGGCTACACCTTC

D gene: .
V gene: TRBV9
J gene: TRBJ1-1
CDR3 length: 13
clone size: few
CDR3 protein: CASSAHRETEAFF
CDR3 DNA: TGTGCCAGCAGCGCCCACAGGGAAACTGAAGCTTTCTTT